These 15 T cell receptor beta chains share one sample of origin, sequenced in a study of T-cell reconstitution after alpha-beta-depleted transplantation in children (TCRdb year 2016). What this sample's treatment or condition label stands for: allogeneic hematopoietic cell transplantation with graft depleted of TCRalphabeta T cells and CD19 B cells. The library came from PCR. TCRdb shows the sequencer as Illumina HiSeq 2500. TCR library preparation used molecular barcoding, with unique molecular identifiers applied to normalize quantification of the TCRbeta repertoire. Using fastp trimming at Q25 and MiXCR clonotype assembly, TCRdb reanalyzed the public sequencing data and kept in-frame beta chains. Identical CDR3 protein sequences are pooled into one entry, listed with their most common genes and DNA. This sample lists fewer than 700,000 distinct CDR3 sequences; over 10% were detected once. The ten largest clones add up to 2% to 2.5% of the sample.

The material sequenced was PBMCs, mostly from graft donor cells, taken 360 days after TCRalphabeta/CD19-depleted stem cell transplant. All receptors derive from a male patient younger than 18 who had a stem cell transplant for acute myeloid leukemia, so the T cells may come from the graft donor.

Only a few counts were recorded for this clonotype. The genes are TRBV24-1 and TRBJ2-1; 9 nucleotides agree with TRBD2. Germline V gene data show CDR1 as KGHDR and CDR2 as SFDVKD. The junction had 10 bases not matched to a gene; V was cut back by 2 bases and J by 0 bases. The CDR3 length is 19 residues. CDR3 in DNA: TGTGCCACCAGTGATTGGGGGACTAGCTCTCGTGGCTCCTACAATGAGCAGTTCTTC. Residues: CATSDWGTSSRGSYNEQFF.

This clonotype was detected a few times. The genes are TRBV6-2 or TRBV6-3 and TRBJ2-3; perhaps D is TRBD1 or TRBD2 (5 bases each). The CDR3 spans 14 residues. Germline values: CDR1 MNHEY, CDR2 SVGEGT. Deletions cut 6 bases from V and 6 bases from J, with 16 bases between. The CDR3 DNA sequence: TGTGCCAGCAGCCCAGGACACCAGCGGGATACGCAGTATTTT. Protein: CASSPGHQRDTQYF.

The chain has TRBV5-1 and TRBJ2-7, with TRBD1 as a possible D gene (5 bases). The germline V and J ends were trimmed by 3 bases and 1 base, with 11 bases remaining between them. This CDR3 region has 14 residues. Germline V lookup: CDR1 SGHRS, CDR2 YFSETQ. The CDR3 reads CASSSPQGSYEQYF. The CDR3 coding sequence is TGCGCCAGCAGCTCACCCCAGGGTTCCTACGAGCAGTACTTC.

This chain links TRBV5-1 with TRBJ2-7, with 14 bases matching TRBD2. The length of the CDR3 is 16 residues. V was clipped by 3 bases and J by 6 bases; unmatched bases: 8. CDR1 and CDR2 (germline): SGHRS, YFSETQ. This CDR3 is CASSYGTSGRQIEQYF. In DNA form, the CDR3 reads TGCGCCAGCAGCTATGGGACTAGCGGGAGACAAATCGAGCAGTACTTC.

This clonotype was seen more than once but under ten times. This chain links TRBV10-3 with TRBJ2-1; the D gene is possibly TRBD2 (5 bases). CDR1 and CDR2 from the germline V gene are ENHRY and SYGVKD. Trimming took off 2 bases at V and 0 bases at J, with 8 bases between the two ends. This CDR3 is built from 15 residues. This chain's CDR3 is CAISEGGGSYNEQFF. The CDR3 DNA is TGTGCCATCAGTGAGGGCGGAGGCTCCTACAATGAGCAGTTCTTC.

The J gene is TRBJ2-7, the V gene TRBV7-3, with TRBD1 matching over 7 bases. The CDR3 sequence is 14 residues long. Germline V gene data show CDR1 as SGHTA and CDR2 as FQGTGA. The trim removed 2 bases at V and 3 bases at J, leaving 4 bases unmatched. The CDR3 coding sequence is TGTGCCAGCAGCTTAGACGCAGGGGGCTACGAGCAGTACTTC. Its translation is CASSLDAGGYEQYF.

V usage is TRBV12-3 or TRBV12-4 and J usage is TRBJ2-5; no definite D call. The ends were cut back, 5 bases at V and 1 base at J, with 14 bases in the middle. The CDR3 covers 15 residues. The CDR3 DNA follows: TGTGCCAGCAGTCCGCCCGGAAGGTTCCAAGAGACCCAGTACTTC. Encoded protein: CASSPPGRFQETQYF.

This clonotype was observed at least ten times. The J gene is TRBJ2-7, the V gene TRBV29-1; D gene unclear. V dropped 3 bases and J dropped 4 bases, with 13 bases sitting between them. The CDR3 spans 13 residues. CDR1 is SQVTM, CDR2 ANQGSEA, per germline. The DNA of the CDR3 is TGCAGCGTTGACGAAGGGTCCCATTACGAGCAGTACTTC. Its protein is CSVDEGSHYEQYF.

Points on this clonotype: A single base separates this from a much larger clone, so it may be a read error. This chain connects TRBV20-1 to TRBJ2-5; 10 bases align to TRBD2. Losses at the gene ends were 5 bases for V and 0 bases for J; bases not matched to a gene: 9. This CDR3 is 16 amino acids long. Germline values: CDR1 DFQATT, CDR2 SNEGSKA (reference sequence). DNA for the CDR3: TGCAGTGCTTGTGGGGTAGCGGGAGGATACCAAGAGACCCAGTACTTC. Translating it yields CSACGVAGGYQETQYF.

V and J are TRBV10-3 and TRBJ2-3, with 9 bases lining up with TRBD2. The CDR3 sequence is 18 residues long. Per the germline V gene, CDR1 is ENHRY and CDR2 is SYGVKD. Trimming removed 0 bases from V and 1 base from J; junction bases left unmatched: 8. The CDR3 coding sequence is TGTGCCATCAGTGAGTCTCCGATAGCGGGGGAGGGCACAGATACGCAGTATTTT. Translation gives CAISESPIAGEGTDTQYF.

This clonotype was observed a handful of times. CDR3 protein: CSAPWRLYNEQFF. CDR3 nucleotides: TGCAGTGCCCCTTGGAGGCTCTACAATGAGCAGTTCTTC. The chain combines TRBV20-1 with TRBJ2-1; tentatively, D is TRBD2 (5 bases). This CDR3 contains 13 residues. The ends were cut back, 6 bases at V and 3 bases at J, with 12 bases in the middle. Looked up from germline, CDR1 is DFQATT and CDR2 is SNEGSKA (reference sequence).

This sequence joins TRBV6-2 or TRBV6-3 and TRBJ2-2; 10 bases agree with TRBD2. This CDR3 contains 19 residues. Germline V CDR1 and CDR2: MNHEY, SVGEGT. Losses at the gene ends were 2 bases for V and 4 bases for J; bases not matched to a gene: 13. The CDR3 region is CASSYLHGRAGGRTGELFF. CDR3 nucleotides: TGTGCCAGCAGTTACCTCCACGGGAGAGCGGGAGGGCGCACCGGGGAGCTGTTTTTT.

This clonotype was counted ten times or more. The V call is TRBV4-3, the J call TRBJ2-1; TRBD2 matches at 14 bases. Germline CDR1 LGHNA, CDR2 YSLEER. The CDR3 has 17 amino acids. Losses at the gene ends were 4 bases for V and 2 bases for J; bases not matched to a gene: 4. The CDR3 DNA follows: TGCGCCAGCAGCCTGGGGACTAGCGGGAGTACCTACAATGAGCAGTTCTTC. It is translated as CASSLGTSGSTYNEQFF.

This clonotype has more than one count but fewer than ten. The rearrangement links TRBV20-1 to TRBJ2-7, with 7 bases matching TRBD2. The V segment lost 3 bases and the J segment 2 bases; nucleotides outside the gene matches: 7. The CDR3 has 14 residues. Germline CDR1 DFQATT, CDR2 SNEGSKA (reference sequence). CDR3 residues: CSASFGTIPYEQYF. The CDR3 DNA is TGCAGTGCTAGCTTCGGGACTATTCCCTACGAGCAGTACTTC.

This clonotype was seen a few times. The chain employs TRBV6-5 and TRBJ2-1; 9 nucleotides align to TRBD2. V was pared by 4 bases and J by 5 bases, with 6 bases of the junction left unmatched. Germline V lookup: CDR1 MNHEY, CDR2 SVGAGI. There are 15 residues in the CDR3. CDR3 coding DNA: TGTGCCAGCAGTTGGGGTAGCGGGAGACACAATGAGCAGTTCTTC. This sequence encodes CASSWGSGRHNEQFF.